This T cell receptor (beta chain) is drawn from a study of shared clonotypes between healthy human individuals. Across the whole study: The donor pool was made up of a couple of women and three men aged 18 to 49.

CDR3 length: 18 amino acids. V was pared by 4 bases and J by 8 bases, with 14 bases of the junction left unmatched. Per the germline V gene, CDR1 is MNHEY and CDR2 is SMNVEV (reference sequence). The table lists this clone with many counts. Sequenced by immunoSEQ multiplex PCR; TCRdb stores in-frame clones only, minus some. The table records approximately 480,000 clones, about 80% of them present only once. The chain is built from TRBV27 and TRBJ2-1, with 13 bases identical to TRBD2. Sequenced material: PBMCs. The clonotype was recovered from a woman aged 40 to 50 in good health. Some clones in this sample may be carry-over from other donors' samples. CDR3 protein: CASSSVTSGRSIPDEQFF. In DNA, the CDR3 is TGTGCCAGCAGTTCCGTGACTAGCGGGAGGTCCATTCCGGATGAGCAGTTCTTC.